The rows below give T cell receptor beta chains drawn from one sample of a study of blood T cell repertoires in COVID-19. The protocol was immunoSEQ multiplex PCR, while the TCRdb copy is restricted to in-frame clones and leaves out a portion. This table has 190,000 or so clones, under 90% appearing once. Input material: peripheral blood. The source is a man aged 40-55 years with acute or convalescent COVID-19. Each CDR3 is given with its conserved first and last residue. A D gene is named only where the DNA matches it firmly. Not every row has a clone size; where given, it reads once, few, many or a size class.

j_gene,v_gene,abundance,len,d_gene,CDR3nt,CDR3aa
TRBJ2-7,TRBV10-2,.,14,TRBD1,TGCGCCAGCAGTAAGGGACAGGGGGGGTACGAGCAGTACTTC,CASSKGQGGYEQYF
TRBJ1-2,TRBV6-5,.,11,.,TGTGCCAGCAGGGTGGGGCATGGCTACACCTTC,CASRVGHGYTF
TRBJ1-5,TRBV9,.,14,TRBD1,TGTGCCAGCAGCGGGACAGGAGGGAATCAGCCCCAGCATTTT,CASSGTGGNQPQHF
TRBJ1-6,TRBV5-4,.,15,.,TGTGCCAGCAGCACCCTGACAGATTATAATTCACCCCTCCACTTT,CASSTLTDYNSPLHF
TRBJ2-1,TRBV5-4,few,15,TRBD2,TGTGCCAGCAGCTTGCGACTAGCGGGGTACAATGAGCAGTTCTTC,CASSLRLAGYNEQFF
TRBJ2-1,TRBV5-1,.,15,TRBD2,TGCGCCAGCAGCTCAGGAAGCGGGGGGTTAAATGAGCAGTTCTTC,CASSSGSGGLNEQFF
TRBJ2-4,TRBV5-4,.,14,TRBD2,TGTGCCAGCAGCTTGGCTAGCGGGGGAAACATTCAGTACTTC,CASSLASGGNIQYF
TRBJ2-3,TRBV6-6,.,15,TRBD1,TGTGCCAGCAGATCCGGGACAGGGGTCACAGATACGCAGTATTTT,CASRSGTGVTDTQYF
TRBJ2-7,TRBV4-2,.,15,TRBD1,TGTGCCAGCAGCCAGTCCTCGGGACAGAATTACGAGCAGTACTTC,CASSQSSGQNYEQYF
TRBJ2-7,TRBV10-3,once,13,TRBD1,TGTGCCATCAGGCCGGGACAGGTCCACGAGCAGTACTTC,CAIRPGQVHEQYF
TRBJ2-1,TRBV7-9,.,17,TRBD2,TGTGCCAGCAGCCCCCTGGATAGCGGGGGGGCCAGTGATGAGCAGTTCTTC,CASSPLDSGGASDEQFF
TRBJ2-1,TRBV11-2,.,18,TRBD2,TGTGCCAGCAGCTTAGGACTAGCGGGGGGCGCGGGCTACAATGAGCAGTTCTTC,CASSLGLAGGAGYNEQFF
TRBJ1-1,TRBV5-1,.,15,TRBD1,TGCGCCAGCAGCTTCTTACAGGGGTCGAACACTGAAGCTTTCTTT,CASSFLQGSNTEAFF
TRBJ2-7,TRBV11-3,.,15,TRBD2,TGTGCCAGCAGCTTACGAGCGGGACCGTCCTACGAGCAGTACTTC,CASSLRAGPSYEQYF
TRBJ2-3,TRBV7-7,.,15,.,TGTGCCAGCAGCTTAGCGGGGGCCTCCACAGATACGCAGTATTTT,CASSLAGASTDTQYF
TRBJ2-4,TRBV12-3/TRBV12-4,.,13,.,TGTGCCAGCGGATGGGCAGGGGACAACATTCAGTACTTC,CASGWAGDNIQYF
TRBJ1-4,TRBV6-5,.,12,TRBD1,TGTGCCAGCAGTTACTACCGGGGACAGCTGTTTTTT,CASSYYRGQLFF
TRBJ2-5,TRBV18,.,15,TRBD2,TGTGCCAGCTCACCGCGGGGGGCCCTCGGGGAGACCCAGTACTTC,CASSPRGALGETQYF